This T cell receptor beta chain was captured by sequencing in a study of T-cell memory formation after mild COVID-19. Study summary: Among the donors, TCR clusters were largely specific to each donor. Notes on the study in general: Clones that shrank (day 15 to 85) were balanced CD4/CD8, whereas later expanders leaned CD4+. Some clones that responded turned up in pre-infection memory, which suggests that cross-reactive memory joined in.

V gave up 4 bases and J gave up 3 bases; unmatched junction bases: 4. The CDR3 loop spans 14 amino acids. The germline gives CDR1 SGHVS, CDR2 FQNEAQ. MiXCR was run by TCRdb on the 5' RACE reads, yielding one entry per CDR3 protein. The profile covers 250,000 to 300,000 distinct CDR3 sequences, with about a sixth appearing a single time and 22% taken by the ten largest. This clonotype was seen a few times. Its antigen is unknown. The chain couples TRBV7-8 to TRBJ2-3, with 7 bases aligning to TRBD1. The material sequenced was PBMCs or a T cell subset sorted from them (not recorded which). The sequence was obtained from a man younger than 35 who had mild COVID-19 (a few samples of this study predate the infection). Cell type and time point are not known. CDR3 loop: CASSWGQLTDTQYF. The CDR3 DNA follows: TGTGCCAGCAGCTGGGGACAGTTAACAGATACGCAGTATTTT.